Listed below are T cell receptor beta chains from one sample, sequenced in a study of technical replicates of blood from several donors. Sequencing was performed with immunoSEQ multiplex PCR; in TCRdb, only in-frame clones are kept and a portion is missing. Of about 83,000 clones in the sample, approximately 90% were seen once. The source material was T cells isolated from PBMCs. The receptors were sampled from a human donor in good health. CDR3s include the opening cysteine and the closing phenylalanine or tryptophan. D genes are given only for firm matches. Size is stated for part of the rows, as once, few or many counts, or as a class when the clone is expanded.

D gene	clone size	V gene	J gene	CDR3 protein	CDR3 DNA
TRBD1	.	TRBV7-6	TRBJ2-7	CASTQGQGGLAEQYF	TGTGCCAGCACCCAAGGACAGGGAGGTTTAGCCGAGCAGTACTTC
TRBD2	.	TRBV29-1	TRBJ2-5	CSLREGGETQYF	TGCAGCCTTCGGGAGGGCGGGGAGACCCAGTACTTC
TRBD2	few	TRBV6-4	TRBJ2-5	CASSASGRAGETQYF	TGTGCCAGCAGTGCTAGCGGGAGGGCCGGGGAGACCCAGTACTTC
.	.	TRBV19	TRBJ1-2	CATAFPLDSLYGYTF	TGTGCCACCGCCTTTCCTTTAGACAGTCTCTATGGCTACACCTTC
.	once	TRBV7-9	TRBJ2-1	CASSQVGLSYNEQFF	TGTGCCAGCAGCCAAGTAGGACTTAGCTACAATGAGCAGTTCTTC
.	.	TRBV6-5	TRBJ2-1	CASSYRNRINEQFF	TGTGCCAGCAGTTATCGAAACAGGATCAATGAGCAGTTCTTC
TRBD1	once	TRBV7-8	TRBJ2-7	CASSLGGTGFSYEQYF	TGTGCCAGCAGCTTAGGCGGGACAGGGTTCTCCTACGAGCAGTACTTC
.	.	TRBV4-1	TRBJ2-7	CASRPTGRSYEQYF	TGCGCCAGCAGGCCTACAGGGCGCTCCTACGAGCAGTACTTC
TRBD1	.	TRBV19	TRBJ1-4	CATRTGGEKLFF	TGTGCCACCAGGACAGGGGGGGAAAAACTGTTTTTT
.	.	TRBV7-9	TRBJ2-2	CASSLSTTGELFF	TGTGCCAGCAGCTTATCTACCACCGGGGAGCTGTTTTTT
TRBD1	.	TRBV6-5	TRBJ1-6	CASRSTGKNSPLHF	TGTGCCAGCAGGTCGACAGGGAAGAATTCACCCCTCCACTTT
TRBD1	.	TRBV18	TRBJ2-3	CASSPGQSTDTQYF	TGTGCCAGCTCCCCGGGACAGTCCACAGATACGCAGTATTTT
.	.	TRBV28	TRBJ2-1	CASSLPGDGYNEQFF	TGTGCCAGCAGTTTACCGGGAGACGGCTACAATGAGCAGTTCTTC
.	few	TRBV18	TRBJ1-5	CASSPGEGNQPQHF	TGTGCCAGCTCACCAGGGGAGGGCAATCAGCCCCAGCATTTT
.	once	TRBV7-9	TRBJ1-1	CASSFSISNTEAFF	TGTGCCAGCAGCTTCTCTATATCGAACACTGAAGCTTTCTTT
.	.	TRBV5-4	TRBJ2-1	CASSPNVASRGYEQFF	TGTGCCAGCAGCCCGAACGTGGCTAGTCGTGGGTATGAGCAGTTCTTC
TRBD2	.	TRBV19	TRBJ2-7	CASSSKRDPYEQYF	TGTGCCAGTAGTTCCAAGCGGGACCCATACGAGCAGTACTTC
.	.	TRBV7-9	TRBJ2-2	CASSLFSTQINTGELFF	TGTGCCAGCAGCTTATTTTCGACTCAAATAAACACCGGGGAGCTGTTTTTT
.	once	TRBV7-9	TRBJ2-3	CASSFAGHTDTQYF	TGTGCCAGCAGCTTCGCGGGCCACACAGATACGCAGTATTTT
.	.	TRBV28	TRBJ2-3	CASSTGGEGTDTQYF	TGTGCCAGCAGCACCGGGGGAGAAGGCACAGATACGCAGTATTTT
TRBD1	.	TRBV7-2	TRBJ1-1	CASSSQGAATEAFF	TGTGCCAGCAGCTCCCAGGGGGCGGCCACTGAAGCTTTCTTT